This T cell receptor beta chain was captured in a study of blood T cell repertoires in COVID-19. Turning to the study itself: Acute-phase and convalescent COVID-19 samples originated in the United States, Italy and Spain. From T cells, B-cell-depleted T cells, or PBMCs came the material, which was cDNA or gDNA.

CDR3 length: 15 amino acids. V was shortened by 3 bases and J by 1 base, with 12 bases between the two germline ends. Germline CDR1 reads ENHRY; CDR2 reads SYGVKD. Original handling: Quantification of nucleated cells was approximated via reference gene primer amplification. The protocol was immunoSEQ multiplex PCR, while the TCRdb copy is restricted to in-frame clones and leaves out a portion. The DNA gave D and trimming, while V, J and clone size come from that table. This table has approximately 200,000 clones, 85% to 90% appearing once. The J gene is TRBJ2-5, the V gene TRBV10-3, with a weak D call TRBD2 (6 bases). Sequenced input: peripheral blood. The receptor's source is a woman aged 60-70 years with acute or convalescent COVID-19. CDR3 DNA sequence: TGTGCCATCAGTGAATCGGGGGTAAGCCAAGAGACCCAGTACTTC. It specifies CAISESGVSQETQYF.